Reported below is one T cell receptor beta chain. The CDR3 covers 23 residues. Germline loops: CDR1 LNHNV, CDR2 YYDKDF (reference sequence). V lost 3 bases, J lost 9 bases, and 28 bases stayed unmatched. This sample was included in a study of control samples from healthy donors and cancer patients. The method was immunoSEQ multiplex PCR; TCRdb's version includes in-frame clones alone and lacks a portion of them. Here the sample spans 20,000 to 25,000 clones, more than 75% being singletons. Sequenced sample: PBMCs. The receptor was derived from a woman aged 60-75 years with head and neck cancer. This rearrangement joins TRBV15 to TRBJ2-1; 14 bases line up with TRBD2. CDR3 region: CATSRIRGPPGLAGARLAGEQFF. For the CDR3, the DNA is TGTGCCACCAGCAGGATCAGGGGGCCCCCGGGACTAGCGGGAGCAAGGCTGGCGGGTGAGCAGTTCTTC.